The 8 T cell receptor beta chains listed next were all sequenced from one sample in a study of identical twins. TCRdb processed the 5' RACE reads anew with MiXCR; each CDR3 protein has one entry. The sample lists hundreds of thousands of distinct CDR3 sequences; less than 9.5% were seen once. The source material was memory (CD45RO+) T cells sorted from blood. The receptors were sampled from a woman between 18 and 30 years old in good health.

The rearrangement links TRBV20-1 to TRBJ2-7, with 7 bases matching TRBD1. J lost 7 bases, V lost 0 bases, and 12 bases had no gene match. The CDR3 has 15 amino acids. Germline V gene sequence: CDR1 DFQATT, CDR2 SNEGSKA (reference sequence). The CDR3 DNA reads as TGCAGTGCTAGAGATTTGACAGGGCGGACGAAGGAGCAGTACTTC. Translated, it gives CSARDLTGRTKEQYF.

This clonotype was seen a few times. The V gene is TRBV7-2, the J gene TRBJ2-3; the D gene is possibly TRBD2 (6 bases). V lost 0 bases and J 6 bases, leaving 16 bases between the germline ends. The CDR3 runs to 16 residues. Germline loops: CDR1 SGHTA, CDR2 FQGNSA. CDR3 nucleotides: TGTGCCAGCAGCTTAGCTTCGGGTACTAGCAGTGATACGCAGTATTTT. Translation gives CASSLASGTSSDTQYF.

This clonotype was observed many times. The rearrangement joins TRBV9 to TRBJ2-1, with TRBD2 as a possible D gene (5 bases). V lost 2 bases, J lost 0 bases, and 9 bases lay in between. Germline V gene sequence: CDR1 SGDLS, CDR2 YYNGEE. There are 15 residues in the CDR3. The CDR3 spells CASSVISASYNEQFF. CDR3 bases: TGTGCCAGCAGCGTCATTAGCGCCTCCTACAATGAGCAGTTCTTC.

The J gene is TRBJ2-1, the V gene TRBV20-1; D gene ambiguous. Germline CDR1 is DFQATT and CDR2 is SNEGSKA (reference sequence). Trimming stripped 2 bases from V and 3 bases from J, with 5 bases between. This CDR3 region has 12 residues. CDR3 DNA: TGCAGTGCTAGACACCTCTACAATGAGCAGTTCTTC. Translated, it gives CSARHLYNEQFF.

The chain combines TRBV6-1 with TRBJ2-3; unclear D gene. V was clipped by 3 bases and J by 5 bases, with 6 bases between them. Looked up from germline, CDR1 is MNHNS and CDR2 is SASEGT. CDR3 length: 12 amino acids. The CDR3 region is CASSELGDTQYF. The CDR3 DNA sequence: TGTGCCAGCAGTGAGCTAGGAGATACGCAGTATTTT.

This chain links TRBV20-1 with TRBJ2-1; 9 bases fit TRBD2. The CDR3 has 15 amino acids. Germline-derived CDR1 and CDR2 are DFQATT and SNEGSKA (reference sequence). J gave up 6 bases and V 1 base, and 7 bases lay outside the gene matches. CDR3 sequence (DNA): TGCAGTGCTAGAGCGGCAGCGGGGGGTTCCAATGAGCAGTTCTTC. Its protein product is CSARAAAGGSNEQFF.

In the case of this clonotype: The junction departs from germline at one end; a sequencing error may be responsible. The chain couples TRBV5-1 to TRBJ2-1; D perhaps matches TRBD1 (6 bases). The CDR3 is 14 amino acids. CDR1 is SGHRS, CDR2 YFSETQ, per germline. CDR3 coding DNA: TGCGCCAGCAGCTTAAGGACAGCATCAAATGAGCAGTTGTTC. Translating gives CASSLRTASNEQLF.

This clonotype was picked up many times. V usage is TRBV24-1 and J usage is TRBJ2-1, with 10 bases fitting TRBD2. The V and J ends lost 4 bases and 6 bases, in that order; junction bases with no gene match: 8. CDR3 size: 16 residues. Germline CDR1 KGHDR, CDR2 SFDVKD. Here the CDR3 reads CATSDTSSGRSNEQFF. DNA for the CDR3: TGTGCCACCAGTGACACATCTAGCGGGAGAAGCAATGAGCAGTTCTTC.